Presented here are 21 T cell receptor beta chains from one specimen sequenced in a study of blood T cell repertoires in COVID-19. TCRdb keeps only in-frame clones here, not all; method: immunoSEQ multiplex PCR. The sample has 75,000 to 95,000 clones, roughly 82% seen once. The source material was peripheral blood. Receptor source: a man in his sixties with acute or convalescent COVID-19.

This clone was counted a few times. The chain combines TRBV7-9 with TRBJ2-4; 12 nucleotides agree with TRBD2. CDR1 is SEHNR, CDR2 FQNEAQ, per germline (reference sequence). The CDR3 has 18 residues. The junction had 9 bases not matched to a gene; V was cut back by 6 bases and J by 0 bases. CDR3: CASSTSGGPLLAKNIQYF. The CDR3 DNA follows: TGTGCCAGCAGTACTAGCGGGGGGCCCCTACTAGCCAAAAACATTCAGTACTTC.

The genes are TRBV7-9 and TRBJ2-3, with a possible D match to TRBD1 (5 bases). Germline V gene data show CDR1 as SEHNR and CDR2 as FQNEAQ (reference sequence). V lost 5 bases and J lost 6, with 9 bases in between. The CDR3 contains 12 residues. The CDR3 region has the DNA TGTGCCAGCAGCCAAGACAGTGATACGCAGTATTTT. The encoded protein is CASSQDSDTQYF.

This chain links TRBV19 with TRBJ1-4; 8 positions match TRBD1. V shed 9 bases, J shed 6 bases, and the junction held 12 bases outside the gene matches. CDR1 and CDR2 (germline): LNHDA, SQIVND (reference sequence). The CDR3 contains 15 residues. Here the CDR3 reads CASVGQGAGDEKLFF. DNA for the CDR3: TGTGCCAGCGTTGGGCAGGGGGCAGGGGATGAAAAACTGTTTTTT.

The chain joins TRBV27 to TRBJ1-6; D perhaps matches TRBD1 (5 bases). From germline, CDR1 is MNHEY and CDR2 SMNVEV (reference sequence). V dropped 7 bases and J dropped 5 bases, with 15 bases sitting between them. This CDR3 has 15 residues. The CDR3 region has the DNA TGTGCCAGCAAGTCCAGGGATATCGATAATTCACCCCTCCACTTT. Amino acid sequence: CASKSRDIDNSPLHF.

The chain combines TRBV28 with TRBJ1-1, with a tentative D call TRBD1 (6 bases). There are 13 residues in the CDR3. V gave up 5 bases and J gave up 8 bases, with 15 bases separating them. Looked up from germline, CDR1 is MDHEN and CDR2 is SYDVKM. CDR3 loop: CASSLIQGPEAFF. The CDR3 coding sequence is TGTGCCAGCAGTCTGATACAGGGTCCAGAAGCTTTCTTT.

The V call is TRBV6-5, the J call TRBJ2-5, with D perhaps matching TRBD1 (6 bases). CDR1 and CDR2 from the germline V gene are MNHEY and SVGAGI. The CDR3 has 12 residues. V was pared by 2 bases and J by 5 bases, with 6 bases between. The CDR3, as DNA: TGTGCCAGCAGTTACAGGGGGGAGACCCAGTACTTC. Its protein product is CASSYRGETQYF.

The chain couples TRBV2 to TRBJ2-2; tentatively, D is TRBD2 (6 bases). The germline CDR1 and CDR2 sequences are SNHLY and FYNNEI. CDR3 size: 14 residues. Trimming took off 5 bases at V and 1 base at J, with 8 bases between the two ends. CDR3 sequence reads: CASSTGRNTGELFF. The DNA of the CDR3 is TGTGCCAGCAGTACCGGGAGGAACACCGGGGAGCTGTTTTTT.

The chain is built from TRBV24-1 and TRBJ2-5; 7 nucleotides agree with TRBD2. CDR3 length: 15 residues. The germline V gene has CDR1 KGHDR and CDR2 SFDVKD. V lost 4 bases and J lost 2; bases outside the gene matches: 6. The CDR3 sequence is CATSEGRVIQETQYF. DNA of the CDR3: TGTGCCACCAGTGAAGGGAGGGTTATACAAGAGACCCAGTACTTC.

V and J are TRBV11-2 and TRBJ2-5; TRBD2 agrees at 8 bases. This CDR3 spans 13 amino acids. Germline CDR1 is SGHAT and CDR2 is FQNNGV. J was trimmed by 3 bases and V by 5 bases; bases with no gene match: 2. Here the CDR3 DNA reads TGTGCCAGCAGCCGTAGCGGGGAAGAGACCCAGTACTTC. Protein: CASSRSGEETQYF.

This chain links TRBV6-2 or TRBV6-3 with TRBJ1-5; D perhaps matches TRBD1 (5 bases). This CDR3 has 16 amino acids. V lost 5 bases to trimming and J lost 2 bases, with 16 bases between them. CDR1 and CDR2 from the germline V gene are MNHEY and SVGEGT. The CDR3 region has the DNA TGTGCCAGCAGTCTCGTAAGGGGCTCTCGCAATCAGCCCCAGCATTTT. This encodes CASSLVRGSRNQPQHF.

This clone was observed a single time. The CDR3 DNA sequence: TGTGCCATCAGTGAGTCGCCAAGGGGAGGCGGTGAAAAACTGTTTTTT. It is translated as CAISESPRGGGEKLFF. The V and J genes are TRBV10-3 and TRBJ1-4; weak D call: TRBD1 (5 bases). The CDR3 runs 16 residues. V shed 0 bases and J shed 7 bases, with 15 bases lying between them. Germline CDR1 reads ENHRY; CDR2 reads SYGVKD.

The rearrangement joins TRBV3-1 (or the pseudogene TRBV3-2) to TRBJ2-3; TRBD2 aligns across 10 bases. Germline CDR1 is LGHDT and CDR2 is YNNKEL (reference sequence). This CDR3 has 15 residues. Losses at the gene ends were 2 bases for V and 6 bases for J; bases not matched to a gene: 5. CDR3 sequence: CASSQTGLAADTQYF. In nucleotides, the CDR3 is TGTGCCAGCAGCCAAACCGGACTAGCGGCGGATACGCAGTATTTT.

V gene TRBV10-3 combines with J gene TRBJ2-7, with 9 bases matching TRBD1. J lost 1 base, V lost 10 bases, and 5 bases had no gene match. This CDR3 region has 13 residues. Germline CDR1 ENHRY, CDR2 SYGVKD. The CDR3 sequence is CATGGTGSYEQYF. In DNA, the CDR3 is TGTGCCACCGGCGGGACAGGGTCCTACGAGCAGTACTTC.

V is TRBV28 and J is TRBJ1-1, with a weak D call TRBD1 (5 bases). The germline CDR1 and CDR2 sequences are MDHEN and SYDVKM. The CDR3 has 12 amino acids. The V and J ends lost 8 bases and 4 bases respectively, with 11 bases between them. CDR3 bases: TGTGCCAGCGAGGGGAGGAGCACTGAAGCTTTCTTT. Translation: CASEGRSTEAFF.

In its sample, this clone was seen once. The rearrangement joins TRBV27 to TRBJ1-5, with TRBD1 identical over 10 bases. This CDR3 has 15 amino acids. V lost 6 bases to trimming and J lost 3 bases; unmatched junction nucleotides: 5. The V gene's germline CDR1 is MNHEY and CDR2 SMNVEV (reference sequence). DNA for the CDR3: TGTGCCAGCAGAATGGGACAGGGGAACAATCAGCCCCAGCATTTT. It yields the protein CASRMGQGNNQPQHF.

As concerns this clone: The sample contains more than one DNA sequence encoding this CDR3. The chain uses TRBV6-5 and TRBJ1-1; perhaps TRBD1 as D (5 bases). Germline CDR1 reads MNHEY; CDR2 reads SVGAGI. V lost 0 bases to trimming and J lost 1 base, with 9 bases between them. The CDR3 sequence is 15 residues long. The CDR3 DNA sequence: TGTGCCAGCAGTTACTCGAGTAGGGGGAACACTGAAGCTTTCTTT. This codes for CASSYSSRGNTEAFF.

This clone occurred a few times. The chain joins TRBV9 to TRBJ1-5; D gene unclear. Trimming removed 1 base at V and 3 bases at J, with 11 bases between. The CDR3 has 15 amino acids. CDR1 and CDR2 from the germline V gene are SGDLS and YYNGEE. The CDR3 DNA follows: TGTGCCAGCAGCGTAACAGACCTCGACAATCAGCCCCAGCATTTT. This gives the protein CASSVTDLDNQPQHF.

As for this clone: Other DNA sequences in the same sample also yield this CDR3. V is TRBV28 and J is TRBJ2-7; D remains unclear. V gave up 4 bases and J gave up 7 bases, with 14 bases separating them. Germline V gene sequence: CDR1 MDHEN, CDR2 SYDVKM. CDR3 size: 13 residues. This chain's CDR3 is CASSSPTLREQYF. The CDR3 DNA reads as TGTGCCAGCAGTTCTCCCACACTCAGGGAGCAGTACTTC.

In DNA, the CDR3 is TGTGCCAGTAGTAAACGCCCAGGGGGGAACACTGAAGCTTTCTTT. Translation: CASSKRPGGNTEAFF. V usage is TRBV19 and J usage is TRBJ1-1; 7 nucleotides match TRBD1. In germline, CDR1 is LNHDA, CDR2 SQIVND (reference sequence). Trimming at V came to 4 bases and at J to 1 base, leaving 6 bases not matched to a gene. The CDR3 runs to 15 residues.

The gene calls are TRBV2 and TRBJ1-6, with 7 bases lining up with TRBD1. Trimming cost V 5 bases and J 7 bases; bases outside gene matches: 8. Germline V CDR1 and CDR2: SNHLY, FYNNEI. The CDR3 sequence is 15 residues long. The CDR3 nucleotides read TGTGCCAGCAGTATCCAACAGGGGCAGAATTCACCCCTCCACTTT. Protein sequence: CASSIQQGQNSPLHF.

The CDR3 here is CASRRREGNSPLHF. The CDR3 DNA follows: TGTGCCAGCAGACGCAGGGAAGGGAATTCACCCCTCCACTTT. V gene TRBV3-1 (or the pseudogene TRBV3-2) combines with J gene TRBJ1-6, with TRBD1 as a possible D gene (5 bases). The CDR3 is made up of 14 amino acids. CDR1 is LGHDT and CDR2 is YNNKEL in the germline V gene (reference sequence). V was trimmed by 6 bases and J by 7 bases, leaving 13 bases between them.